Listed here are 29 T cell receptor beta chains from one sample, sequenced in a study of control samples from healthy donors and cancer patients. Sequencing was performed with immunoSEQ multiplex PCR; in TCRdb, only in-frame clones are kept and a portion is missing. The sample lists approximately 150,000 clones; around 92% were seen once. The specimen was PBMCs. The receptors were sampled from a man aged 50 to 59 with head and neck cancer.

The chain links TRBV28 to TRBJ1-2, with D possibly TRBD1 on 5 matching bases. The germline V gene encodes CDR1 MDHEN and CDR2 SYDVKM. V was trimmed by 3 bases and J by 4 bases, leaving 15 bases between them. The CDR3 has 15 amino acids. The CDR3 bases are TGTGCCAGCAGTTTGTTCCAGGGAACGGGCTATGGCTACACCTTC. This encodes CASSLFQGTGYGYTF.

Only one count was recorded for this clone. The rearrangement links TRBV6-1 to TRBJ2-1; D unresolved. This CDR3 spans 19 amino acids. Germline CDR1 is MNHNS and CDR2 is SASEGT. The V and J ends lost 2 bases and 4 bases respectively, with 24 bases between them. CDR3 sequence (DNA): TGTGCCAGCAGTGAAAGCGACGAGCAGCGAGGTTCTCTTTACAATGAGCAGTTCTTC. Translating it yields CASSESDEQRGSLYNEQFF.

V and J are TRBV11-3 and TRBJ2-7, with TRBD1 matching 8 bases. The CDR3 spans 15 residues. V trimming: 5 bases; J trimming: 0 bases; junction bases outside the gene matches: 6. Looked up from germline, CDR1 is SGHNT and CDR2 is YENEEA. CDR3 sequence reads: CASSPRTGNSYEQYF. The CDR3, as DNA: TGTGCCAGCAGCCCTCGGACAGGGAACTCCTACGAGCAGTACTTC.

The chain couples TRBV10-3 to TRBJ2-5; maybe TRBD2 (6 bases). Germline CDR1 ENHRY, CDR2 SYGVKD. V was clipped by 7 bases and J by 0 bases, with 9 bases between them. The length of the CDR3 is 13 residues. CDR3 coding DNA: TGTGCCATCAAGTCGGGGGACCAAGAGACCCAGTACTTC. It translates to CAIKSGDQETQYF.

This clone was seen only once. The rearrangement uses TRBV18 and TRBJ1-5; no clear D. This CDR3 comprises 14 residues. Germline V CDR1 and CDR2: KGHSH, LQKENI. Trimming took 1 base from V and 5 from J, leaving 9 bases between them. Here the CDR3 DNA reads TGTGCCAGCTCACCACTCGACGGCGATCAGCCCCAGCATTTT. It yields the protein CASSPLDGDQPQHF.

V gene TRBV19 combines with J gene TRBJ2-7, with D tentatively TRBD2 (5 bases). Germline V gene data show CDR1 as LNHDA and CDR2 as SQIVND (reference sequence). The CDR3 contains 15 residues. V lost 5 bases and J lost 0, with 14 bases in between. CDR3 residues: CASSAVGLSSYEQYF. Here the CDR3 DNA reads TGTGCCAGTAGTGCCGTCGGACTGAGCTCCTACGAGCAGTACTTC.

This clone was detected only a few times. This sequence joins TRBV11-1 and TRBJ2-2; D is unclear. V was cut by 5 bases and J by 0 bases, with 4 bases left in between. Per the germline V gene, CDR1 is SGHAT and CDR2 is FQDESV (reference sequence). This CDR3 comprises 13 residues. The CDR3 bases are TGTGCCAGCAGCCCCTCGAACACCGGGGAGCTGTTTTTT. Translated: CASSPSNTGELFF.

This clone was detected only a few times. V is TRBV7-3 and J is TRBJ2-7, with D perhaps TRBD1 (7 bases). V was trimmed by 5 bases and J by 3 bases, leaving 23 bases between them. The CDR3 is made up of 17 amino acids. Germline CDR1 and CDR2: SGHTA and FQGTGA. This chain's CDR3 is CASSPNGGKGASYEQYF. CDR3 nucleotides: TGTGCCAGCAGCCCTAACGGGGGTAAGGGGGCGAGCTACGAGCAGTACTTC.

CDR3 region: CASSQTGGGGNTIYF. Here the CDR3 DNA reads TGTGCCAGCAGCCAGACAGGGGGAGGTGGAAACACCATATATTTT. The chain employs TRBV7-9 and TRBJ1-3; 9 bases match TRBD1. There are 15 residues in the CDR3. Germline V CDR1 and CDR2: SEHNR, FQNEAQ (reference sequence). Losses at the gene ends were 5 bases for V and 3 bases for J; bases not matched to a gene: 5.

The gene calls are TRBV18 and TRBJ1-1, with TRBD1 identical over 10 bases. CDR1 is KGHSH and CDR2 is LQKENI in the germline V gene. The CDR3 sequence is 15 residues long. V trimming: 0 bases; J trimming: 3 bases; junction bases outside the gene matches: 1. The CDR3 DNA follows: TGTGCCAGCTCACCACCGGGACAGGGGTACACTGAAGCTTTCTTT. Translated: CASSPPGQGYTEAFF.

The CDR3 spells CASSESPDRWSDETQYF. The CDR3 DNA sequence: TGCGCCAGCAGTGAGTCCCCGGACAGGTGGTCCGATGAGACCCAGTACTTC. This chain connects TRBV10-1 to TRBJ2-5, with 7 bases matching TRBD1. This CDR3 has 17 amino acids. CDR1 is WNHNN, CDR2 SYGVQD, per germline (reference sequence). Germline trimming cut 0 bases from V and 5 bases from J; bases unmatched to any gene: 12.

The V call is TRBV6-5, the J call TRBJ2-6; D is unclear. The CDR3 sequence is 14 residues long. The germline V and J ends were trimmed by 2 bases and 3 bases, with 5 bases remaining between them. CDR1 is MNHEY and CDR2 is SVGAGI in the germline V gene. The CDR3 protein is CASSYGVGANVLTF. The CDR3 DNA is TGTGCCAGCAGTTACGGGGTTGGGGCCAACGTCCTGACTTTC.

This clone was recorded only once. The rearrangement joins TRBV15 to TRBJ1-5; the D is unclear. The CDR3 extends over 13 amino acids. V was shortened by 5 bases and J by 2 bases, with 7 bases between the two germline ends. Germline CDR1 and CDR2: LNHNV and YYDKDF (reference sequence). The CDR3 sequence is CATSLARNQPQHF. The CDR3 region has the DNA TGTGCCACCAGCTTAGCCCGCAATCAGCCCCAGCATTTT.

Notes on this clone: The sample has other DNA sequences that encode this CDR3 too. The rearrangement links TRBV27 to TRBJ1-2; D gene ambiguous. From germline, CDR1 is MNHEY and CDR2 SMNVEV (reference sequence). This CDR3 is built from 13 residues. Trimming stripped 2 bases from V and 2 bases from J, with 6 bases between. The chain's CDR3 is CASSLGQNYGYTF. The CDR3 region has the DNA TGTGCCAGCAGTTTAGGGCAGAACTATGGCTACACCTTC.

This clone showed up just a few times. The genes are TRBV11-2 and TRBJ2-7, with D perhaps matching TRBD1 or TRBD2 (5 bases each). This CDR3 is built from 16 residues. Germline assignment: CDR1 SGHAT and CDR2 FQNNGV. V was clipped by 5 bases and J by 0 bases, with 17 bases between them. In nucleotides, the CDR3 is TGTGCCAGCAGCCCCACCGGGACGGCGAGCTCCTACGAGCAGTACTTC. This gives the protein CASSPTGTASSYEQYF.

DNA of the CDR3: TGTGCCACCAGGGACAGGGGGGGGAACACTGAAGCTTTCTTT. Translated: CATRDRGGNTEAFF. V usage is TRBV24-1 and J usage is TRBJ1-1; TRBD1 matches at 10 bases. J gave up 1 base and V 7 bases, and 2 bases lay outside the gene matches. Germline CDR1 and CDR2: KGHDR and SFDVKD. The CDR3 is 14 amino acids.

The CDR3 here is CASSLAGINEQFF. The CDR3 nucleotides are TGTGCCAGCAGCTTAGCGGGAATCAATGAGCAGTTCTTC. The genes are TRBV11-2 and TRBJ2-1; perhaps TRBD2 as D (5 bases). Germline V gene sequence: CDR1 SGHAT, CDR2 FQNNGV. V was cut by 1 base and J by 6 bases, with 7 bases left in between. CDR3 size: 13 residues.

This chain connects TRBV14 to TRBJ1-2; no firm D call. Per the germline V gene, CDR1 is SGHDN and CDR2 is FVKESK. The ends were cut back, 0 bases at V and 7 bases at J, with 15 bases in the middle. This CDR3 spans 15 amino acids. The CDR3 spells CASSQDRGGSRGYTF. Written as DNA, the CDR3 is TGTGCCAGCAGCCAAGATCGAGGAGGGAGTCGTGGCTACACCTTC.

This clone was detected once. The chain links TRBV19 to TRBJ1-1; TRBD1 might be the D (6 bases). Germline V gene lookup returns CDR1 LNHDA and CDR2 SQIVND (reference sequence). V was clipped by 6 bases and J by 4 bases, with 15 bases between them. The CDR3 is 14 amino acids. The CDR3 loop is CASSQQGSGTEAFF. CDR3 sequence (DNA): TGTGCCAGTAGCCAACAGGGTTCAGGCACTGAAGCTTTCTTT.

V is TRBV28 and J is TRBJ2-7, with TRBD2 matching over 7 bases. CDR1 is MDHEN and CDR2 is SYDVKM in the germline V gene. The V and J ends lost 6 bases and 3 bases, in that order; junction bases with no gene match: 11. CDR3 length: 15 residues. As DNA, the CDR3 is TGTGCCAGCAGAACCCCTGGGACGGGAGGCTACGAGCAGTACTTC. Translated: CASRTPGTGGYEQYF. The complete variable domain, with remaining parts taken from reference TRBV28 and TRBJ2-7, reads DVKVTQSSRYLVKRTGEKVFLECVQDMDHENMFWYRQDPGLGLRLIYFSYDVKMKEKGDIPEGYSVSREKKERFSLILESASTNQTSMYLCASRTPGTGGYEQYFGPGTRLTVT.

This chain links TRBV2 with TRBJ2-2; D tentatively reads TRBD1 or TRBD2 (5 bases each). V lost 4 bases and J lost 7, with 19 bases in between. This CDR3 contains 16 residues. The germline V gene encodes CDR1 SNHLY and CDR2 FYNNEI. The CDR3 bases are TGTGCCAGCAGTGGGGGTAGGGGAGCCCCGGGCGGGGAGCTGTTTTTT. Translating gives CASSGGRGAPGGELFF.

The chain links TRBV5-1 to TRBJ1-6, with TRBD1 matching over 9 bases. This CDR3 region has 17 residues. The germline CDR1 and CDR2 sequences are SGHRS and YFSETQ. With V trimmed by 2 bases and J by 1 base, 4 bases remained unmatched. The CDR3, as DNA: TGCGCCAGCAGCTTTATGGGACAGGGATCCTATAATTCACCCCTCCACTTT. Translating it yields CASSFMGQGSYNSPLHF.

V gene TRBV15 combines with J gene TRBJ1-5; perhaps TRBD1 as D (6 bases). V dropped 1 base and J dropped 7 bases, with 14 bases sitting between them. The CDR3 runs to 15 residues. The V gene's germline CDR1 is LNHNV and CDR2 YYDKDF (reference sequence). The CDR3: CATSRGGSGVQPQHF. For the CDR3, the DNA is TGTGCCACCAGCAGAGGGGGATCAGGGGTGCAGCCCCAGCATTTT.

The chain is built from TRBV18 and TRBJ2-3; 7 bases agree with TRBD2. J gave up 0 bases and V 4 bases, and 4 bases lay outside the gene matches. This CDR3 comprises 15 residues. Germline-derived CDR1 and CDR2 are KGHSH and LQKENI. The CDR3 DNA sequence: TGTGCCAGCTCACAGCGGGGCAGGAGCACAGATACGCAGTATTTT. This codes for CASSQRGRSTDTQYF. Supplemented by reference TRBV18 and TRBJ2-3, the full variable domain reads NAGVMQNPRHLVRRRGQEARLRCSPMKGHSHVYWYRQLPEEGLKFMVYLQKENIIDESGMPKERFSAEFPKEGPSILRIQQVVRGDSAAYFCASSQRGRSTDTQYFGPGTRLTVL.

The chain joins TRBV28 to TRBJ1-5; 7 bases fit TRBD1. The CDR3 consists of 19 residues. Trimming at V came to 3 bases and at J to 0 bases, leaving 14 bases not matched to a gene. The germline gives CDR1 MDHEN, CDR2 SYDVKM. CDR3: CASSFPPSYGTDSNQPQHF. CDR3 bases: TGTGCCAGCAGTTTCCCCCCCTCTTACGGGACAGATAGCAATCAGCCCCAGCATTTT.

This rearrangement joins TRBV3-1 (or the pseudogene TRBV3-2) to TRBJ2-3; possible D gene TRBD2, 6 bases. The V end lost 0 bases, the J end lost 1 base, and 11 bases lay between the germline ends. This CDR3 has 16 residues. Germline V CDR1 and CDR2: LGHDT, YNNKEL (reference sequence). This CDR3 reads CASSQEGGGGTDTQYF. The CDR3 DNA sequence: TGTGCCAGCAGCCAAGAGGGAGGCGGGGGCACAGATACGCAGTATTTT.

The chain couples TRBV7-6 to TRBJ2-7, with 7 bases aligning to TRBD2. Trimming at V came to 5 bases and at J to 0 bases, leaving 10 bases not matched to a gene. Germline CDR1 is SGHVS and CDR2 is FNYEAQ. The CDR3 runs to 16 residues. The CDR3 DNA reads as TGTGCCAGCAGCCCCCCAAGCGGGGCCATCTCCTACGAGCAGTACTTC. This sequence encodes CASSPPSGAISYEQYF.

The CDR3: CASSETQRGFEQYF. The DNA of the CDR3 is TGTGCCAGCAGTGAAACACAGCGGGGTTTCGAGCAGTACTTC. This sequence joins TRBV6-1 and TRBJ2-7, with 7 bases matching TRBD2. V lost 2 bases, J lost 6 bases, and 7 bases stayed unmatched. There are 14 residues in the CDR3. Germline V lookup: CDR1 MNHNS, CDR2 SASEGT.

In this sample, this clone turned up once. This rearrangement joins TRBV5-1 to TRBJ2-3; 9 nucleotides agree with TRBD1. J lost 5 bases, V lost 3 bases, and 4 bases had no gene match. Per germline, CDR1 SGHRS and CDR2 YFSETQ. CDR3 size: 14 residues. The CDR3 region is CASSSGQGQDTQYF. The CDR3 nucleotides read TGCGCCAGCAGCTCAGGACAGGGGCAAGATACGCAGTATTTT.